The rows below give T cell receptor beta chains drawn from one sample of a study of technical replicates of blood from a few donors. The method was immunoSEQ multiplex PCR; TCRdb's version includes in-frame clones alone and lacks a portion of them. This repertoire shows about 49,000 clones, more than 85% found once; its top ten account for approximately 3.9%. Material: PBMCs. Source of these receptors: a human donor in good health. Some clones in this sample may be carry-over from other donors' samples. The CDR3 runs from the conserved cysteine through the conserved F or W. D genes are given only for firm matches. Clone size is given for some rows only: seen once, a few or many times, or a class if the clone is expanded.

-	TRBJ2-7	once	TRBV7-2	TGTGCCAGCAGCTTAGAGGTGACAGCCTACGAGCGGTACTTC	CASSLEVTAYERYF
-	TRBJ1-6	-	TRBV4-3	TGCGCCAGCAGCCAAGAGGGCTGGGGCCATAATTCACCCCTCCACTTT	CASSQEGWGHNSPLHF
-	TRBJ2-3	-	TRBV2	TGTGCCAGCAGCTACACAGATACGCAGTATTTT	CASSYTDTQYF
-	TRBJ2-1	-	TRBV15	TGTGCCACCAGCAGAGAGGGCAGAGAGTACAATGAGCAGTTCTTC	CATSREGREYNEQFF
TRBD1	TRBJ1-3	-	TRBV23-1	TGCGCCAGCAGTCAACGGGACAGGAGTACGGGAAACACCATATATTTT	CASSQRDRSTGNTIYF
TRBD1	TRBJ1-3	once	TRBV4-1	TGCGCCAGCAGCCGCACTCCGGGACAGGACCCTGGAAACACCATATATTTT	CASSRTPGQDPGNTIYF
TRBD2	TRBJ2-3	once	TRBV6-1	TGTGCCAGTGACTTCTCGCGGGGGGTCACAGATACGCAGTATTTT	CASDFSRGVTDTQYF
TRBD1	TRBJ2-5	-	TRBV4-3	TGCGCCAGCAGCCAAGGCGACAGGGGCGCAGAGACCCAGTACTTC	CASSQGDRGAETQYF
-	TRBJ1-2	-	TRBV5-1	TGCGCCAGCAGCTTCACAGAAAACTATGGCTACACCTTC	CASSFTENYGYTF
-	TRBJ2-7	-	TRBV25-1	TGTGCCAGCAGACTAATACCCGAGCAGTACTTC	CASRLIPEQYF
TRBD2	TRBJ2-6	-	TRBV5-4	TGTGCCAGCAGCTTGTGGCGGGGGGCTGGGGCCAACGTCCTGACTTTC	CASSLWRGAGANVLTF
-	TRBJ1-1	-	TRBV5-1	TGCGCCAGCAGCCGAGCGGCGGGGTGGGACACTGAAGCTTTCTTT	CASSRAAGWDTEAFF
TRBD1	TRBJ1-1	-	TRBV2	TGTGCCAGCAGGGATCGGACAGGGGGCAACACTGAAGCTTTCTTT	CASRDRTGGNTEAFF
-	TRBJ1-3	-	TRBV6-5	TGTGCCAGCAGTTACTCGGAGACCAACCAAGCCATATATTTT	CASSYSETNQAIYF
-	TRBJ1-1	-	TRBV20-1	TGCAGTGCTAGCCTCAGGGGCCGAGCTTTCTTT	CSASLRGRAFF
TRBD1	TRBJ1-2	-	TRBV4-2	TGTGCCAGCAGCACTGAGGACAGGAACTATGGCTACACCTTC	CASSTEDRNYGYTF
TRBD2	TRBJ2-1	-	TRBV7-2	TGTGCCAGCAGCCCAGGGCTAGCGGGAGGGTCCAATGAGCAGTTCTTC	CASSPGLAGGSNEQFF
-	TRBJ2-1	few	TRBV6-5	TGTGCCAGCAGTTACGCATCAGGCAGTTACAATGAGCAGTTCTTC	CASSYASGSYNEQFF
-	TRBJ1-6	-	TRBV5-1	TGCGCCAGCAGCTTGGTACGGAATTCACCCCTCCACTTT	CASSLVRNSPLHF
TRBD2	TRBJ2-7	-	TRBV30	TGTGCCTGGAGTCGCGGGGGGACGATAGAGCAGTACTTC	CAWSRGGTIEQYF
-	TRBJ1-3	-	TRBV7-8	TGTGCCAGCAGCTGGCAATTGTTAGGGGCGGGAAACACCATATATTTT	CASSWQLLGAGNTIYF
-	TRBJ2-7	once	TRBV29-1	TGCAGCGTTGAAGATCCTGGCAGGGGTCCCTACGAGCAGTACTTC	CSVEDPGRGPYEQYF
TRBD2	TRBJ2-1	once	TRBV11-2	TGTGCCAGCAGCCAAGGACTAGCGGGAGTACTCTTC	CASSQGLAGVLF
-	TRBJ2-7	-	TRBV6-6	TGTGCCAGCAGTGACACCACCGGCAACTACGAGCAGTACTTC	CASSDTTGNYEQYF
-	TRBJ2-5	-	TRBV1	TGCACCAGCAGTCCCGGACTAGCGGGAGACGAGACCCAGTACTTC	CTSSPGLAGDETQYF
TRBD2	TRBJ2-5	-	TRBV27	TGTGCCAGCACCAGCGGGGTCCCCCGCCCGACCCAGTACTTC	CASTSGVPRPTQYF
-	TRBJ2-3	-	TRBV4-1	TGCGCCAGCAGCCAAGGTCGGGTAGATACGCAGTATTTT	CASSQGRVDTQYF
-	TRBJ1-2	-	TRBV7-2	TGTGCCAGCAGCTTAAGCTGGGGGGGCCTTGGCTACACCTTC	CASSLSWGGLGYTF
TRBD2	TRBJ2-7	few	TRBV27	TGTGCCAGCAGTTTGGCGGGGGGGTACGAGCAGTACTTC	CASSLAGGYEQYF
-	TRBJ1-5	-	TRBV7-9	TGTGCCAGCAGCTTATCGGCAGGTATCGGCCAGCCCCAGCATTTT	CASSLSAGIGQPQHF
TRBD2	TRBJ2-7	once	TRBV7-8	TGTGCCAGCAGAAGGACTAGCGTCACCTACGAGCAGTACTTC	CASRRTSVTYEQYF
-	TRBJ2-7	-	TRBV4-1	TGCGCCAGCAGCCAAGATCAGGGAAGAGGTGAGCAGTACTTC	CASSQDQGRGEQYF
-	TRBJ1-4	-	TRBV14	TGTGCCAGCAGCCCCATGCAGGGGAGAAAACTGTTTTTT	CASSPMQGRKLFF
-	TRBJ1-4	-	TRBV18	TGTGCCAGCTCACCACGTTCCGGTCGGGATGAAAAACTGTTTTTT	CASSPRSGRDEKLFF
-	TRBJ2-6	-	TRBV21-1	TGTGCCAGCAGCATGGACAGTCCACCTCTCTCTGGGGCCAACGTCCTGACTTTC	CASSMDSPPLSGANVLTF